Described below is a single T cell receptor beta chain sequence and its context. The data were taken from a study of shared clonotypes between healthy human individuals. Running of the assay took place at deep level. Each subset's genomic DNA was split evenly across several immunoSEQ plates. The repertoire was sequenced with immunoSEQ multiplex PCR; TCRdb's copy has only in-frame clones and lacks some. Seen here are 500,000 or so clones, 90% to 97% observed once, and the top ten hold 0.064%. This CDR3 contains 17 residues. Free of recent acute infections or vaccinations, the donors were healthy HIV-negative adults.

J is TRBJ2-2 and V is TRBV21-1; the DNA was not compared with TRBD2, the D call given in the table. TRBV21-1 represents a pseudogene. The sequence was obtained from a woman in her 30s in good health. Specimen: naive CD4+ T cells sorted from blood. Subset in this sample: CD45RA+ positively selected. The CDR3 nucleotides read TGTGCCAGCAGCAAACTTAGCGGGCCTCGACCTACCGGGGAGCTGTTTTTT. Its translation is CASSKLSGPRPTGELFF.